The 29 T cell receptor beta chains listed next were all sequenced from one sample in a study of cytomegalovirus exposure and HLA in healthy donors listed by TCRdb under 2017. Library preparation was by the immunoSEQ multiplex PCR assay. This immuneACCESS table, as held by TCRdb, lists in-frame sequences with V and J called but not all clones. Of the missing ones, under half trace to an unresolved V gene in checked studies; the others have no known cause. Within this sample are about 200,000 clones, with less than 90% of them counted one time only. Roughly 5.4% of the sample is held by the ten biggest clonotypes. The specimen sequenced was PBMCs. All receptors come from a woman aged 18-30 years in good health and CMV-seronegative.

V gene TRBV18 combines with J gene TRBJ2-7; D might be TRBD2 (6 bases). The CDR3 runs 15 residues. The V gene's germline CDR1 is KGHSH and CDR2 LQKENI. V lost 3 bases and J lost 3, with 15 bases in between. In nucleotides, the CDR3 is TGTGCCAGCTCACCCGCCGCGGGACCTTTCTACGAGCAGTACTTC. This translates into CASSPAAGPFYEQYF.

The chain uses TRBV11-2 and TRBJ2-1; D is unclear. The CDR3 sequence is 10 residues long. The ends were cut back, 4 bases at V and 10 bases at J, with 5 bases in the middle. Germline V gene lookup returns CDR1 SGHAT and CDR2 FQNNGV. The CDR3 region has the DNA TGTGCCAGCAGCTCGGCCGAGCAGTTCTTC. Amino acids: CASSSAEQFF.

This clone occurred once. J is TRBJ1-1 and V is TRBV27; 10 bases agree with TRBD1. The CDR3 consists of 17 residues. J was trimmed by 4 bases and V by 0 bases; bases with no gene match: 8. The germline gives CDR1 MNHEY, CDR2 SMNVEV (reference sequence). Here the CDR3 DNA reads TGTGCCAGCAGTTTATCGGGACAGGGGCGCTGGGGCACTGAAGCTTTCTTT. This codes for CASSLSGQGRWGTEAFF.

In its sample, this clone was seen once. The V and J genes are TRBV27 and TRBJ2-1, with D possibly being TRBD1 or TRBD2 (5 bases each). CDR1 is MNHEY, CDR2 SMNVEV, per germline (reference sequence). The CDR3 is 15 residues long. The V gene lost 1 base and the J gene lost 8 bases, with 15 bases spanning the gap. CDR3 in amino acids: CASSLYRDQGDEQFF. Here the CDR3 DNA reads TGTGCCAGCAGTTTATATAGGGACCAAGGCGATGAGCAGTTCTTC.

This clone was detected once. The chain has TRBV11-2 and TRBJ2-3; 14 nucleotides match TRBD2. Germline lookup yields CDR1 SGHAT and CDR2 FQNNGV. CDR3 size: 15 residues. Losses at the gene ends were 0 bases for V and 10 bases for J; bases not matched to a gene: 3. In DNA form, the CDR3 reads TGTGCCAGCAGCTTAGATCGACTAGCGGGGGGGGCGCAGTATTTT. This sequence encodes CASSLDRLAGGAQYF.

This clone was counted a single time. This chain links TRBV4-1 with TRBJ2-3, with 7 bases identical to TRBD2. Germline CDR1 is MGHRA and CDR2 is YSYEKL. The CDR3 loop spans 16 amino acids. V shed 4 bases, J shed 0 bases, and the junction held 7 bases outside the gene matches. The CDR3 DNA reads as TGCGCCAGCAGCCTACCGAGCGGGAAGAGCACAGATACGCAGTATTTT. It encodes CASSLPSGKSTDTQYF.

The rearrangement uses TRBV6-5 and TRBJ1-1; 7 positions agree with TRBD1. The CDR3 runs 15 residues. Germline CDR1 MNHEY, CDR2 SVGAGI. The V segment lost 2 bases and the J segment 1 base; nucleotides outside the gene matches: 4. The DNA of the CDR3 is TGTGCCAGCAGTTACCGGGACAGCCAGAACACTGAAGCTTTCTTT. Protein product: CASSYRDSQNTEAFF.

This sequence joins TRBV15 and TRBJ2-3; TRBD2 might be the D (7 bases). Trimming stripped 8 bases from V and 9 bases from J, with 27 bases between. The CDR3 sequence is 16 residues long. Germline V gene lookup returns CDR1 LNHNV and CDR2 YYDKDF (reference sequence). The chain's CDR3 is CATGLGGAESSGTQYF. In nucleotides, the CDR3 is TGTGCCACCGGACTTGGGGGGGCAGAGTCCTCCGGAACGCAGTATTTT.

This CDR3 is CASSLLGSQETQYF. The DNA of the CDR3 is TGTGCCAGCAGCTTACTAGGAAGCCAAGAGACCCAGTACTTC. V gene TRBV7-9 combines with J gene TRBJ2-5; no clear D. CDR3 length: 14 amino acids. CDR1 and CDR2 (germline): SEHNR, FQNEAQ (reference sequence). Trimming cost V 2 bases and J 1 base, with 8 bases left between them.

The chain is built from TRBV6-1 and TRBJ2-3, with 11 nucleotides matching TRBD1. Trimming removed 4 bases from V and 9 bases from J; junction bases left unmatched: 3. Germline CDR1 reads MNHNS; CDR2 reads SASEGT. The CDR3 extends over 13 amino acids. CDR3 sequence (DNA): TGTGCCAGCAGTGGGACAGGGGGCAGGACGCAGTATTTT. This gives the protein CASSGTGGRTQYF.

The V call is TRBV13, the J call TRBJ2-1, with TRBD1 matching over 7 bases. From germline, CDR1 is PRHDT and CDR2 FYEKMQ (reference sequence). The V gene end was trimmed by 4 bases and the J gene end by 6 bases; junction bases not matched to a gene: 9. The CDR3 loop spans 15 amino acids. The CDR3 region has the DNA TGTGCCAGCAGCTCCAGACAGGGTGAGGGCAATGAGCAGTTCTTC. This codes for CASSSRQGEGNEQFF.

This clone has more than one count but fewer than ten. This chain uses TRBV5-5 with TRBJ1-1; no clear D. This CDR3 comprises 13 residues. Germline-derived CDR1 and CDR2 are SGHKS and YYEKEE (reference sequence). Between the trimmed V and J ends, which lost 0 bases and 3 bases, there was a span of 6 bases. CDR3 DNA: TGTGCCAGCAGCTTGGGCGGTGACACTGAAGCTTTCTTT. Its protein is CASSLGGDTEAFF.

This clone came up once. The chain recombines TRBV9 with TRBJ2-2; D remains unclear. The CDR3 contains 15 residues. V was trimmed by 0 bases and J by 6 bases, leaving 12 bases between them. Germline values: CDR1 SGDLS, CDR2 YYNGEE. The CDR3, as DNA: TGTGCCAGCAGCGTAGGGGGTAGCTGGGCCGGGGAGCTGTTTTTT. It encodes CASSVGGSWAGELFF. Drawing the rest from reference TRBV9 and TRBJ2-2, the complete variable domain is DSGVTQTPKHLITATGQRVTLRCSPRSGDLSVYWYQQSLDQGLQFLIQYYNGEERAKGNILERFSAQQFPDLHSELNLSSLELGDSALYFCASSVGGSWAGELFFGEGSRLTVL.

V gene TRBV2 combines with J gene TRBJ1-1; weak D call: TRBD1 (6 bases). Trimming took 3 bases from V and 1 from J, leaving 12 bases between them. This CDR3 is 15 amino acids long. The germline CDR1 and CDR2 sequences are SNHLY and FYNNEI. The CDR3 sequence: CASSDWGRANTEAFF. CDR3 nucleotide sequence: TGTGCCAGCAGTGATTGGGGGCGCGCGAACACTGAAGCTTTCTTT. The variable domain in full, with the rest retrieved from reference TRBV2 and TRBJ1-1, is EPEVTQTPSHQVTQMGQEVILRCVPISNHLYFYWYRQILGQKVEFLVSFYNNEISEKSEIFDDQFSVERPDGSNFTLKIRSTKLEDSAMYFCASSDWGRANTEAFFGQGTRLTVV.

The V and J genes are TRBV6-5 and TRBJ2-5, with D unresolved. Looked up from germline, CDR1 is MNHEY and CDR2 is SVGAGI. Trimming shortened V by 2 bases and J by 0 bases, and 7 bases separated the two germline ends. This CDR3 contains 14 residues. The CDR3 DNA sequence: TGTGCCAGCAGTTACGGCCGGAACCAAGAGACCCAGTACTTC. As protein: CASSYGRNQETQYF.

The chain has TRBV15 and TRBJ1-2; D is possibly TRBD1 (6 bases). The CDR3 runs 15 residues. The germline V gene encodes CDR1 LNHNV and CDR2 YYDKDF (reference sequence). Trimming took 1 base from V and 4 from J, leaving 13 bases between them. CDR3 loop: CATSRVGQGIYGYTF. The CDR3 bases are TGTGCCACCAGCAGAGTTGGGCAGGGGATCTATGGCTACACCTTC.

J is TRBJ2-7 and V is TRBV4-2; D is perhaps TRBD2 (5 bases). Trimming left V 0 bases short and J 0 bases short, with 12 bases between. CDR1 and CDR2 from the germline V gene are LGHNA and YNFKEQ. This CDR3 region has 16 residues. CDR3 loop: CASSQDTSGASYEQYF. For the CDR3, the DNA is TGTGCCAGCAGCCAAGATACCAGCGGAGCCTCCTACGAGCAGTACTTC.

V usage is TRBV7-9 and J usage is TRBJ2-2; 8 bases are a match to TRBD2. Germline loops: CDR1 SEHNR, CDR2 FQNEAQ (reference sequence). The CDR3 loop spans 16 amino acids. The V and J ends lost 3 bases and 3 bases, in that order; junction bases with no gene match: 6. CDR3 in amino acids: CASSFGSGIDTGELFF. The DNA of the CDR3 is TGTGCCAGCAGCTTTGGTAGCGGGATAGACACCGGGGAGCTGTTTTTT.

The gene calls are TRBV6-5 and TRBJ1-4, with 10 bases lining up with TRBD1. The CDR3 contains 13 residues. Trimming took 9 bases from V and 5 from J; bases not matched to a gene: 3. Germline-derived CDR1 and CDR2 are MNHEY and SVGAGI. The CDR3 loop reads CASRTGGNEKLFF. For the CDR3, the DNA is TGTGCCAGTCGGACAGGGGGAAATGAAAAACTGTTTTTT.

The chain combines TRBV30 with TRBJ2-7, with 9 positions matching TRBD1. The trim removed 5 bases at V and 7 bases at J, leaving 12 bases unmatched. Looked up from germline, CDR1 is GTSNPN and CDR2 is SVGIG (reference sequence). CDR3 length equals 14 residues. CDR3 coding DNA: TGTGCCTGGGGGACTGGGACAGGGACAAGGGAGCAGTACTTC. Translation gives CAWGTGTGTREQYF.

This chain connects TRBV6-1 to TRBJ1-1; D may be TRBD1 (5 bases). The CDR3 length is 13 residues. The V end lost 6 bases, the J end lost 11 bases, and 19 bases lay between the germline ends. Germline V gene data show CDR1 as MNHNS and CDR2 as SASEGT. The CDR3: CASRELGRDSAFF. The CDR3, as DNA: TGTGCCAGCAGGGAACTAGGCAGGGATTCCGCTTTCTTT.

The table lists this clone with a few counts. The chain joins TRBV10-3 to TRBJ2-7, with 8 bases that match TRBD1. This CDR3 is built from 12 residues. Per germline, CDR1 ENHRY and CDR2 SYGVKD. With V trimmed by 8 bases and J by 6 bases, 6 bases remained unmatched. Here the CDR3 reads CAIAGQGSEQYF. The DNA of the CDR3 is TGTGCCATCGCAGGACAGGGCTCCGAGCAGTACTTC.

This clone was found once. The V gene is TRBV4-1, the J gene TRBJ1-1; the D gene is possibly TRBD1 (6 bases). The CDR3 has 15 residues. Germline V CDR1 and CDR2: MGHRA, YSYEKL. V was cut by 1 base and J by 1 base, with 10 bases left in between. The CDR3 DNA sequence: TGCGCCAGCAGCCAAGCGGGGGCCGCGAACACTGAAGCTTTCTTT. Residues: CASSQAGAANTEAFF.

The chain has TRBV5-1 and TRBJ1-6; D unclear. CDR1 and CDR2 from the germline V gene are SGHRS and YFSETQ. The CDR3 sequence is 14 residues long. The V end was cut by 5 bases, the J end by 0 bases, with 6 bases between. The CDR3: CASRADSYNSPLHF. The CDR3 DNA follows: TGCGCCAGCAGGGCGGACTCCTATAATTCACCCCTCCACTTT.

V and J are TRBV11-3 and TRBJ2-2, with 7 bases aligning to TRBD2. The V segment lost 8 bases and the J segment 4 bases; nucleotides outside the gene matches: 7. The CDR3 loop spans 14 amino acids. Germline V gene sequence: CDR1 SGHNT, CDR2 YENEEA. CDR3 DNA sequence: TGTGCCAGCTCCGGGGGAGGGAGCACCGGGGAGCTGTTTTTT. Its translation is CASSGGGSTGELFF.

The CDR3 DNA is TGTGCCAGCATCGACCGGACAAGCTACGAGCAGTACTTC. It yields the protein CASIDRTSYEQYF. J is TRBJ2-7 and V is TRBV27; perhaps TRBD1 as D (5 bases). The CDR3 runs to 13 residues. Per germline, CDR1 MNHEY and CDR2 SMNVEV (reference sequence). V lost 7 bases, J lost 3 bases, and 13 bases lay in between.

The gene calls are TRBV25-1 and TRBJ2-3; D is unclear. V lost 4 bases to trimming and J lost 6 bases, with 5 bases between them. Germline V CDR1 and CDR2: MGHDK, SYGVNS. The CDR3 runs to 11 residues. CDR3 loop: CASSGHDTQYF. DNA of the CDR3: TGTGCCAGCAGTGGGCACGATACGCAGTATTTT.

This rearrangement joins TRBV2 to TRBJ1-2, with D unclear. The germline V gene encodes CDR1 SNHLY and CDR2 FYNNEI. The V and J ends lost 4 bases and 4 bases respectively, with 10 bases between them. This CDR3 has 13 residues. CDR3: CASSAREAYGYTF. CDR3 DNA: TGTGCCAGCAGTGCGAGGGAGGCCTATGGCTACACCTTC.

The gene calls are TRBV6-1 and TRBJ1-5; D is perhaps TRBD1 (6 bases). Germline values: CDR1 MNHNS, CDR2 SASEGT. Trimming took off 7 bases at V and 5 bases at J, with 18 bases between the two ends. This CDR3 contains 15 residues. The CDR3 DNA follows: TGTGCCAGCACAGATTGGGGGCAGGGACATCAGCCCCAGCATTTT. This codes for CASTDWGQGHQPQHF.